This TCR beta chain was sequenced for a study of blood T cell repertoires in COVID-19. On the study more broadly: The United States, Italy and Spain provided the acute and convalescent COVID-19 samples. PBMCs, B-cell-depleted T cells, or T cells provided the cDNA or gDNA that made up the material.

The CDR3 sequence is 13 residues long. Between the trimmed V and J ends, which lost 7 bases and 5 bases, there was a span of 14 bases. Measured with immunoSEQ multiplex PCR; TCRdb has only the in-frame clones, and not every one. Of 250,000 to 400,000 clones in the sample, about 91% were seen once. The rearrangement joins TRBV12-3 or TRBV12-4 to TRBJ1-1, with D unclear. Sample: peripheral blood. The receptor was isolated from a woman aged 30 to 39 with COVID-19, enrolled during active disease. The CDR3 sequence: CASKPGRRTEAFF. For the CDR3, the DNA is TGTGCCAGCAAGCCGGGGAGGCGGACTGAAGCTTTCTTT.